This T cell receptor beta chain emerged from a study of shared clonotypes between healthy human individuals. Assay: immunoSEQ multiplex PCR; the TCRdb copy retains only in-frame clones and omits some. The sample includes about 1 million clones, around 74% of them seen just once. This clone appeared many times. CDR1 is LGHNA, CDR2 YSLEER, per germline. The CDR3 is 17 residues long. Unmatched junction bases numbered 10, after V lost 3 bases and J lost 5 bases. This receptor was taken from a man younger than 30 in good health. The V and J genes are TRBV4-3 and TRBJ2-5, with 12 bases lining up with TRBD1. Sample: memory CD4+ T cells sorted from blood. Subset of the sample: CD45RA-negative fraction. The CDR3 sequence is CASSHTWGDRGRETQYF. CDR3 DNA sequence: TGCGCCAGCAGCCACACATGGGGGGACAGGGGGCGGGAGACCCAGTACTTC.